Here is one TCR beta chain with its context. The CDR3 length is 15 residues. After removal of 0 bases from V and 4 bases from J, the junction contained 4 bases not matched to a gene. The germline V gene has CDR1 SGHKS and CDR2 YYEKEE (reference sequence). The protocol was immunoSEQ multiplex PCR, while the TCRdb copy is restricted to in-frame clones and leaves out a portion. The data hold about 140,000 clones, with around 87% observed a single time. These data are taken from a study of blood T cell repertoires in COVID-19. Across the study: The origin of the acute and convalescent COVID-19 samples was the United States, Italy and Spain.

The chain links TRBV5-5 to TRBJ2-7; 10 nucleotides match TRBD1. The clonotype originates from a woman in her 40s with acute or convalescent COVID-19. The sequenced material came from peripheral blood. DNA of the CDR3: TGTGCCAGCAGCTTGGCCGGGACAGGGGTGTACGAGCAGTACTTC. This translates into CASSLAGTGVYEQYF.